These 5 T cell receptor beta chains originate from one sample sequenced in a study of T cells in Graves' hyperthyroidism and ophthalmopathy. Using RNA transcripts as the source, TCR beta CDR3 regions were amplified. TCR CDR3 regions were first amplified by RT-PCR with HTBI primers. TCRdb passed the multiplex PCR reads through MiXCR, listing each CDR3 protein once. The sample comprises over 500,000 distinct CDR3 sequences, about 16% of which are singletons, and approximately 30% rests with the top ten. Sample: blood. The receptors derive from a woman between 25 and 40 years old with Graves' ophthalmopathy.

This clonotype was counted only a few times. The V call is TRBV7-9, the J call TRBJ2-1; 10 nucleotides line up with TRBD2. V lost 2 bases, J lost 6 bases, and 10 bases stayed unmatched. This CDR3 is 17 amino acids long. The germline gives CDR1 SEHNR, CDR2 FQNEAQ (reference sequence). CDR3 protein: CASSLPAGLAAPNEQFF. The CDR3 nucleotides are TGTGCCAGCAGCTTACCCGCCGGACTAGCGGCCCCCAATGAGCAGTTCTTC. Supplemented by reference TRBV7-9 and TRBJ2-1, the full variable domain reads DTGVSQNPRHKITKRGQNVTFRCDPISEHNRLYWYRQTLGQGPEFLTYFQNEAQLEKSRLLSDRFSAERPKGSFSTLEIQRTEQGDSAMYLCASSLPAGLAAPNEQFFGPGTRLTVL.

This clonotype was observed many times. J is TRBJ1-1 and V is TRBV18; TRBD1 is a possible D gene (6 bases). Between the trimmed V and J ends, which lost 1 base and 0 bases, there was a span of 15 bases. This CDR3 is built from 17 residues. Germline assignment: CDR1 KGHSH and CDR2 LQKENI. The CDR3 DNA follows: TGTGCCAGCTCACCACAACAGGGTTTAGGTCTGAACACTGAAGCTTTCTTT. This sequence encodes CASSPQQGLGLNTEAFF.

This chain joins TRBV19 and TRBJ2-3; tentative D call: TRBD2 (6 bases). CDR1 and CDR2 from the germline V gene are LNHDA and SQIVND (reference sequence). The CDR3 runs to 16 residues. V lost 6 bases and J 2 bases, leaving 18 bases between the germline ends. CDR3 sequence reads: CASSSRERITTDTQYF. The CDR3, as DNA: TGTGCCAGTAGCTCCCGGGAGCGGATTACCACAGATACGCAGTATTTT.

This chain connects TRBV10-3 to TRBJ1-6, with 7 bases fitting TRBD1. The ends lost 3 bases at V and 14 bases at J; junction bases unmatched: 4. The germline V gene has CDR1 ENHRY and CDR2 SYGVKD. This CDR3 comprises 12 residues. This CDR3 reads CAISDGDRALHF. CDR3 bases: TGTGCCATCAGTGATGGGGACAGAGCCCTCCACTTT.

This clonotype has ten or more counts. This chain links TRBV3-1 with TRBJ2-2, with D possibly matching TRBD2 (6 bases). Germline CDR1 reads LGHDT; CDR2 reads YNNKEL (reference sequence). V was trimmed by 3 bases and J by 4 bases, leaving 12 bases between them. The CDR3 contains 15 residues. The CDR3 DNA follows: TGTGCCAGCAGCCAGCAGGGACTGAGCACCGGGGAGCTGTTTTTT. It is translated as CASSQQGLSTGELFF.